The 18 T cell receptor beta chains listed next were all sequenced from one sample in a study of CD8 T cells in ankylosing spondylitis. Notes on the study in general: In ankylosing spondylitis blood, a motif of eight highly homologous TCR beta variants appeared characteristic.

TCRdb reprocessed the 5' RACE reads via MiXCR and lists one record per CDR3 protein. Of about 440,000 distinct CDR3 sequences in the sample, approximately 17% were seen once. No cognate antigen is known for these TCRs. Sequenced material: blood, either unsorted or a sorted T cell fraction (not recorded which). The receptors originated from a male donor with ankylosing spondylitis.

This chain connects TRBV5-1 to TRBJ2-1; 12 bases are shared with TRBD2. Germline trimming cut 4 bases from V and 3 bases from J; bases unmatched to any gene: 8. Germline values: CDR1 SGHRS, CDR2 YFSETQ. The CDR3 is 17 amino acids. CDR3 coding DNA: TGCGCCAGCAGCGCTAATCCGGGACTAGCGGGCTACAATGAGCAGTTCTTC. Translated, it gives CASSANPGLAGYNEQFF.

This chain connects TRBV2 to TRBJ2-3; D is perhaps TRBD1 (7 bases). Germline assignment: CDR1 SNHLY and CDR2 FYNNEI. The CDR3 totals 18 residues. Trimming stripped 3 bases from V and 2 bases from J, with 21 bases between. The CDR3 nucleotides read TGTGCCAGCAGTGATGAGGGGGCTAGCGAGACAGCCACAGATACGCAGTATTTT. Protein product: CASSDEGASETATDTQYF.

This clonotype was observed many times. The chain links TRBV12-3 or TRBV12-4 to TRBJ1-1; D is unclear. Trimming removed 3 bases at V and 3 bases at J, with 2 bases between. The CDR3 extends over 11 amino acids. The CDR3 loop reads CASSLDTEAFF. The DNA of the CDR3 is TGTGCCAGCAGTTTGGACACTGAAGCTTTCTTT.

This clonotype was counted at least ten times. The V call is TRBV5-5, the J call TRBJ1-2; TRBD1 aligns across 8 bases. This CDR3 has 12 residues. Trimming removed 3 bases from V and 6 bases from J; junction bases left unmatched: 1. CDR1 is SGHKS and CDR2 is YYEKEE in the germline V gene (reference sequence). CDR3 protein: CASSSRGHGYTF. As DNA, the CDR3 is TGTGCCAGCAGCTCCAGGGGGCATGGCTACACCTTC.

This clonotype has only a few counts. The rearrangement joins TRBV28 to TRBJ2-3, with 7 bases matching TRBD1. V trimming: 6 bases; J trimming: 1 base; junction bases outside the gene matches: 4. CDR1 is MDHEN, CDR2 SYDVKM, per germline. The CDR3 has 14 amino acids. CDR3 region: CASRMTGRTDTQYF. In DNA form, the CDR3 reads TGTGCCAGCAGAATGACAGGGCGCACAGATACGCAGTATTTT.

The chain combines TRBV21-1 with TRBJ2-6; the D call TRBD1 from the table was never checked on the DNA. TRBV21-1 is labeled a pseudogene. This CDR3 spans 18 amino acids. This CDR3 reads CASSSRTGGLDRANVLTF. CDR3 DNA sequence: TGTGCCAGCAGCTCCCGGACAGGGGGTCTTGATCGAGCCAACGTCCTGACTTTC.

This clonotype was seen more than once but under ten times. The J gene is TRBJ2-7, the V gene TRBV12-3 or TRBV12-4; TRBD1 matches at 9 bases. The length of the CDR3 is 13 residues. V was clipped by 6 bases and J by 7 bases; unmatched bases: 7. This CDR3 is CASSQQGAGEQYF. CDR3 DNA sequence: TGTGCCAGCAGCCAACAGGGGGCCGGGGAGCAGTACTTC.

This clonotype was observed a handful of times. The chain joins TRBV28 to TRBJ2-1; D is ambiguous. V shed 2 bases and J shed 0 bases, with 8 bases lying between them. The CDR3 length is 15 residues. Germline CDR1 and CDR2: MDHEN and SYDVKM. CDR3 in amino acids: CASSLPLGSYNEQFF. The DNA for the CDR3 is TGTGCCAGCAGTTTACCCCTCGGCTCCTACAATGAGCAGTTCTTC.

The chain uses TRBV15 and TRBJ1-3; 9 bases fit TRBD1. V lost 3 bases, J lost 0 bases, and 6 bases stayed unmatched. Germline V gives CDR1 LNHNV, CDR2 YYDKDF (reference sequence). The CDR3 covers 17 residues. CDR3 sequence reads: CATSRGQGISSGNTIYF. The CDR3 bases are TGTGCCACCAGCAGGGGACAGGGAATTTCCTCTGGAAACACCATATATTTT.

This clonotype occurred many times. The chain employs TRBV7-8 and TRBJ2-1; maybe TRBD1 (5 bases). CDR1 and CDR2 (germline): SGHVS, FQNEAQ. There are 15 residues in the CDR3. With 5 bases removed from V and 3 bases from J, the gap between germline ends came to 14 bases. CDR3 in DNA: TGTGCCAGCAGCCGAGACAGTCACCTCTACAATGAGCAGTTCTTC. Translated: CASSRDSHLYNEQFF.

This clonotype was counted between two and nine times. The rearrangement joins TRBV18 to TRBJ1-1, with D perhaps matching TRBD1 (5 bases). The CDR3 consists of 13 residues. The germline gives CDR1 KGHSH, CDR2 LQKENI. Deletions cut 8 bases from V and 5 bases from J, with 15 bases between. The CDR3 spells CASATGGDTEAFF. DNA for the CDR3: TGTGCCAGCGCAACGGGGGGTGATACTGAAGCTTTCTTT.

The V call is TRBV20-1, the J call TRBJ1-1, with 7 bases identical to TRBD1. Losses at the gene ends were 6 bases for V and 2 bases for J; bases not matched to a gene: 9. Germline CDR1 and CDR2: DFQATT and SNEGSKA (reference sequence). CDR3 length equals 14 residues. CDR3: CSAVRDSRNTEAFF. CDR3 coding DNA: TGCAGTGCGGTGAGGGACAGTCGAAACACTGAAGCTTTCTTT.

V usage is TRBV7-9 and J usage is TRBJ1-1; maybe TRBD1 (6 bases). Trimming shortened V by 6 bases and J by 2 bases, and 16 bases separated the two germline ends. This CDR3 region has 15 residues. Germline CDR1 SEHNR, CDR2 FQNEAQ (reference sequence). This chain's CDR3 is CASRPFGQSNTEAFF. The CDR3 DNA follows: TGTGCCAGCAGACCGTTTGGACAGTCTAACACTGAAGCTTTCTTT.

V is TRBV28 and J is TRBJ2-6, with 8 bases fitting TRBD2. Germline V gene sequence: CDR1 MDHEN, CDR2 SYDVKM. The CDR3 has 15 residues. After removal of 8 bases from V and 4 bases from J, the junction contained 7 bases not matched to a gene. The CDR3 here is CASLNSGNGANVLTF. Written as DNA, the CDR3 is TGTGCCAGCTTAAATAGCGGGAACGGGGCCAACGTCCTGACTTTC.

This clonotype was counted ten times or more. V and J are TRBV29-1 and TRBJ1-5, with D unresolved. Trimming removed 4 bases from V and 0 bases from J, with 7 bases in between. The CDR3 consists of 13 residues. Germline-derived CDR1 and CDR2 are SQVTM and ANQGSEA. CDR3 loop: CSVVGGSNQPQHF. CDR3 DNA: TGCAGCGTTGTTGGTGGTAGCAATCAGCCCCAGCATTTT.

CDR3 protein: CASSLGLGRTAFF. The CDR3 region has the DNA TGTGCCAGCAGCTTAGGACTTGGGCGGACAGCTTTCTTT. The gene calls are TRBV7-9 and TRBJ1-1; the D is unclear. This CDR3 region has 13 residues. From germline, CDR1 is SEHNR and CDR2 FQNEAQ (reference sequence). Trimming cost V 1 base and J 10 bases, with 13 bases left between them.

The V and J genes are TRBV9 and TRBJ1-2; D not certain. CDR1 is SGDLS and CDR2 is YYNGEE in the germline V gene. CDR3 length equals 13 residues. V shed 3 bases and J shed 8 bases, with 14 bases lying between them. DNA for the CDR3: TGTGCCAGCAGCGGGGCCCAAACTCGGGGCTACACCTTC. Its translation: CASSGAQTRGYTF.

In this sample, this clonotype turned up a few times. The V and J genes are TRBV10-2 and TRBJ1-1; D remains unclear. CDR3 size: 12 residues. Germline lookup yields CDR1 WSHSY and CDR2 SAAADI. V lost 4 bases and J 10 bases, leaving 13 bases between the germline ends. This CDR3 reads CASSVLPSGAFF. The CDR3 DNA reads as TGCGCCAGCAGTGTCCTACCTAGCGGAGCTTTCTTT.